These T cell receptor beta chains were read from a single sample in a study of blood T cell repertoires in COVID-19. The data were produced by immunoSEQ multiplex PCR, yet TCRdb's version contains in-frame clones alone and is incomplete. Among 450,000 or so clones listed, 85% to 90% were seen once. Sequencing was performed on peripheral blood. The receptors derive from a man younger than 35 with COVID-19, enrolled during active disease. Each CDR3 is given without its conserved first and last residue. Size tells how often a clone was seen (once, few, many) or the class of an expanded clone, and some rows leave it out.

ASSEMDRATNTEAF	-	TRBV18
ASSLASHREEKLF	-	TRBV5-5
ASSLVTSGSATDTQY	-	TRBV7-2
ASSQEAGQGAYEQY	-	TRBV4-1
ASSSQVVNEKLF	-	TRBV5-8
ASSQGQIYGYT	-	TRBV12-3/TRBV12-4
ASSLVLGDTDTQY	-	TRBV7-9
ASSPDRGRGYEQY	-	TRBV4-1
ASSPETGETGELF	-	TRBV18
ASSVSSGNTIY	-	TRBV7-9
ASSIRELNNEQF	-	TRBV19
ASSIRGVNTEAF	-	TRBV19
ASSPRDGQGTTEAF	-	TRBV7-9
ASSGYTGTGRDTQY	-	TRBV19
ASNPGTVSYEQY	-	TRBV5-1
ASSESDSPLH	-	TRBV6-1
ASSYNTGYGYT	-	TRBV6-5
ASSMGLAYTDTQY	-	TRBV9
ASRLAGGTDTQY	-	TRBV6-5
ASRGTYNSPLH	-	TRBV14
ASSYTGVDTQY	-	TRBV12-3/TRBV12-4
ASTPDRGVGTEAF	-	TRBV28
ATSDSRQGMDTDTQY	few	TRBV24-1
ATSVSHDGTGELF	-	TRBV24-1
VRSNQSREDTEAF	-	TRBV7-5